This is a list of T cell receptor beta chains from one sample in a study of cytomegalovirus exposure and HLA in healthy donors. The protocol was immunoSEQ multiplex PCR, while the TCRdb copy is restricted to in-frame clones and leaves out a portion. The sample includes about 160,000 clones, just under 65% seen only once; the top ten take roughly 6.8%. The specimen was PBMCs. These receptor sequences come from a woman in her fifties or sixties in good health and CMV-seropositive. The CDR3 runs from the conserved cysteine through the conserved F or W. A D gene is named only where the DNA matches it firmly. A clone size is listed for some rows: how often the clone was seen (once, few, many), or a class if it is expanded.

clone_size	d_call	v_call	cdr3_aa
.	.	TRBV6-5	CASRERLQETQYF
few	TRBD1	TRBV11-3	CASSFSTGPQETQYF
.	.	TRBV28	CASSLRLGGTDTQYF
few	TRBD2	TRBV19	CASSPTSGTPLEQFF
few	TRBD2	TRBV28	CASNPSGNEQFF
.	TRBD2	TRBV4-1	CASSQEEGSSGSTDTQYF
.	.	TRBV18	CASSPPMGAGAGELFF
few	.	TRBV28	CASSRENYEQYF
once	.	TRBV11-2	CASSQSQDTGELFF
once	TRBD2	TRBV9	CASSVSGEVEQFF
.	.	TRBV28	CASSHLLTSPGTFGYEQYF
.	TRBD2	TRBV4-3	CASTRLAGVKDTQYF
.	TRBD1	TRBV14	CASSYRGTDTQYF
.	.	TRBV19	CASSIDRRSSYNEQFF
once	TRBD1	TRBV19	CASNFFGTGGNEKLFF
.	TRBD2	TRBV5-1	CASSFGTSGSVGETQYF
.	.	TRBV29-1	CSVEARGSYEQYF
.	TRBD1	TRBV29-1	CSVVYPGQGGGYTF
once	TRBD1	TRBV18	CASSSPSDRDSNQPQHF
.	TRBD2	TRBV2	CASRVAGLETQYF
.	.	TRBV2	CASKPGGLNTEAFF
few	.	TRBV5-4	CASSDSEGGYYNEQFF
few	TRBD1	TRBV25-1	CASSQQGTDTQYF
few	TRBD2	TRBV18	CASSRGSSGDYEQYF
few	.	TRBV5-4	CASSLGLAQETQYF
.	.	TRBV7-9	CATGDGYEQYF
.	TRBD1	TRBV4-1	CASSQEEDRGNQPQHF
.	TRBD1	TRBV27	CASSWGGQGYTEAFF
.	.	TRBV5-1	CASSPGQYNEQFF
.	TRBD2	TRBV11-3	CASSLDRGGRLYNEQFF